Listed here are 26 T cell receptor beta chains from one sample, sequenced in a study of T-cell reconstitution after alpha-beta-depleted transplantation in children. For TCRbeta, the library was prepared with unique molecular identifiers. TCRdb fed the PCR reads into MiXCR, producing one record per CDR3 protein. This sample carries 350,000 to 500,000 distinct CDR3 sequences, around two fifths of them seen once, and the ten largest clones take 27%. The specimen comprised PBMCs, sampled before TCRalphabeta/CD19-depleted stem cell transplant. The receptors originated from a girl aged 2 to 9 with aplastic anemia, due to receive a stem cell transplant.

V usage is TRBV15 and J usage is TRBJ2-7; 7 nucleotides agree with TRBD1. Trimming cost V 4 bases and J 5 bases; bases outside gene matches: 2. The germline V gene has CDR1 LNHNV and CDR2 YYDKDF (reference sequence). CDR3 length: 12 residues. CDR3 loop: CATSTTGDEQYF. The CDR3 nucleotides are TGTGCCACCAGCACCACAGGGGACGAGCAGTACTTC.

This clonotype was seen many times. The chain carries TRBV20-1 and TRBJ2-1; 12 bases map to TRBD2. CDR3 size: 14 residues. The germline gives CDR1 DFQATT, CDR2 SNEGSKA (reference sequence). Unmatched junction bases numbered 3, after V lost 5 bases and J lost 4 bases. CDR3 sequence (DNA): TGCAGTGCTCCGGGACTAGCGGGTTACAATGAGCAGTTCTTC. Translation: CSAPGLAGYNEQFF.

The rearrangement links TRBV6-5 to TRBJ2-7, with 11 nucleotides matching TRBD2. Trimming removed 2 bases from V and 1 base from J; junction bases left unmatched: 7. This CDR3 is 17 amino acids long. The V gene's germline CDR1 is MNHEY and CDR2 SVGAGI. The CDR3 loop is CASSYGPVAGGSYEQYF. The CDR3 DNA is TGTGCCAGCAGTTACGGCCCGGTAGCGGGAGGGTCCTACGAGCAGTACTTC.

In its sample, this clonotype was seen a few times. V and J are TRBV7-3 and TRBJ2-7; D may be TRBD2 (5 bases). The V end was cut by 8 bases, the J end by 9 bases, with 11 bases between. Looked up from germline, CDR1 is SGHTA and CDR2 is FQGTGA. This CDR3 spans 10 amino acids. The CDR3 is CASGSRGQYF. The CDR3 nucleotides are TGTGCCAGCGGTTCCCGGGGGCAGTACTTC.

The V gene is TRBV29-1, the J gene TRBJ2-3, with D hard to call. The CDR3 has 11 residues. The germline V gene encodes CDR1 SQVTM and CDR2 ANQGSEA. V gave up 2 bases and J gave up 11 bases, with 11 bases separating them. Here the CDR3 DNA reads TGCAGCGTTGAACCCACACCGGGGCAGTATTTT. Its protein is CSVEPTPGQYF.

This rearrangement joins TRBV7-2 to TRBJ2-7; D may correspond to TRBD1 or TRBD2 (5 bases each). The germline V gene has CDR1 SGHTA and CDR2 FQGNSA. This CDR3 spans 14 amino acids. The V and J ends lost 5 bases and 9 bases respectively, with 20 bases between them. CDR3 nucleotide sequence: TGTGCCAGCAGCCAAACCGGGACCCCACTTGGGCAGTACTTC. The encoded protein is CASSQTGTPLGQYF. The complete variable domain, with remaining parts taken from reference TRBV7-2 and TRBJ2-7, reads GAGVSQSPSNKVTEKGKDVELRCDPISGHTALYWYRQSLGQGLEFLIYFQGNSAPDKSGLPSDRFSAERTGGSVSTLTIQRTQQEDSAVYLCASSQTGTPLGQYFGPGTRLTVT.

V and J are TRBV29-1 and TRBJ2-5, with D perhaps TRBD1 (6 bases). This CDR3 region has 11 residues. V shed 8 bases and J shed 3 bases, with 10 bases lying between them. The germline gives CDR1 SQVTM, CDR2 ANQGSEA. CDR3 protein: CSSRDKETQYF. CDR3 coding DNA: TGCAGCTCACGGGACAAAGAGACCCAGTACTTC.

This clonotype was seen a few times. V usage is TRBV5-6 and J usage is TRBJ2-5; D is possibly TRBD1 or TRBD2 (6 bases each). Germline V gene lookup returns CDR1 SGHDT and CDR2 YYEEEE. Deletions cut 4 bases from V and 2 bases from J, with 12 bases between. The CDR3 consists of 14 residues. The CDR3 DNA is TGTGCCAGCAGCCTGAGGGGGGAACAAGAGACCCAGTACTTC. This sequence encodes CASSLRGEQETQYF. The entire variable domain, with the rest obtained from reference TRBV5-6 and TRBJ2-5, is as follows: DAGVTQSPTHLIKTRGQQVTLRCSPKSGHDTVSWYQQALGQGPQFIFQYYEEEERQRGNFPDRFSGHQFPNYSSELNVNALLLGDSALYLCASSLRGEQETQYFGPGTRLLVL.

V gene TRBV5-1 combines with J gene TRBJ2-3, with 11 positions matching TRBD2. Trimming cost V 3 bases and J 4 bases; bases outside gene matches: 7. The CDR3 covers 16 residues. The V gene's germline CDR1 is SGHRS and CDR2 YFSETQ. The CDR3 coding sequence is TGCGCCAGCAGCTCAACTAGCGGGAGAATGTCAGATACGCAGTATTTT. This translates into CASSSTSGRMSDTQYF.

V usage is TRBV5-1 and J usage is TRBJ2-3; 8 bases map to TRBD1. V gave up 4 bases and J gave up 5 bases; unmatched junction bases: 3. Germline CDR1 and CDR2: SGHRS and YFSETQ. The CDR3 runs 13 residues. The CDR3 DNA sequence: TGCGCCAGCAGCCAGGGGGCTGTAGATACGCAGTATTTT. This sequence encodes CASSQGAVDTQYF. Full variable domain (rest looked up from reference TRBV5-1 and TRBJ2-3): KAGVTQTPRYLIKTRGQQVTLSCSPISGHRSVSWYQQTPGQGLQFLFEYFSETQRNKGNFPGRFSGRQFSNSRSEMNVSTLELGDSALYLCASSQGAVDTQYFGPGTRLTVL.

V usage is TRBV7-9 and J usage is TRBJ2-1; either TRBD1 or TRBD2 may supply D (5 bases each). V lost 5 bases, J lost 11 bases, and 10 bases lay in between. This CDR3 is built from 11 residues. Germline values: CDR1 SEHNR, CDR2 FQNEAQ (reference sequence). The CDR3 DNA is TGTGCCAGCAGCGAGGGACCTCAGCAGTTCTTC. Its translation: CASSEGPQQFF.

The CDR3, as DNA: TGTGCCAGCAGCTTAGTAGGGACACCGAACACCGGGGAGCTGTTTTTT. Residues: CASSLVGTPNTGELFF. This sequence joins TRBV7-3 and TRBJ2-2, with D possibly TRBD1 on 6 matching bases. V lost 2 bases and J lost 0, with 10 bases in between. Germline V gene data show CDR1 as SGHTA and CDR2 as FQGTGA. The CDR3 spans 16 residues.

The table lists this clonotype with a few counts. The chain links TRBV6-2 or TRBV6-3 to TRBJ2-3; D gene uncertain. The end of the DNA is better explained by TRBJ1-5, so the J call may be wrong. Per germline, CDR1 MNHEY and CDR2 SVGEGT. The CDR3 spans 12 residues. CDR3 in amino acids: CASSYPFGSQHF. The DNA for the CDR3 is TGTGCCAGCAGTTACCCATTTGGTTCCCAGCATTTT.

This clonotype has a count of ten or more. The V and J genes are TRBV4-1 and TRBJ2-7; perhaps TRBD1 as D (5 bases). The germline V gene has CDR1 MGHRA and CDR2 YSYEKL. This CDR3 has 14 amino acids. The V and J ends lost 0 bases and 9 bases respectively, with 15 bases between them. The CDR3 sequence: CASSQDGDSTGQYF. The CDR3 bases are TGCGCCAGCAGCCAAGATGGTGACAGCACGGGGCAGTACTTC.

The genes are TRBV4-1 and TRBJ1-5; perhaps TRBD1 as D (6 bases). The CDR3 loop spans 14 amino acids. With 3 bases removed from V and 6 bases from J, the gap between germline ends came to 12 bases. The V gene's germline CDR1 is MGHRA and CDR2 YSYEKL. Written as DNA, the CDR3 is TGCGCCAGCAGCCAGGGACACCCGGGTCAGCCCCAGCATTTT. It codes for CASSQGHPGQPQHF.

The chain joins TRBV28 to TRBJ2-1, with 8 bases identical to TRBD1. The CDR3 loop spans 13 amino acids. Germline lookup yields CDR1 MDHEN and CDR2 SYDVKM. After removal of 5 bases from V and 9 bases from J, the junction contained 6 bases not matched to a gene. The CDR3 loop is CASSEQGEGEQFF. CDR3 coding DNA: TGTGCCAGCAGTGAACAGGGGGAAGGTGAGCAGTTCTTC.

The chain uses TRBV5-1 and TRBJ2-1; no clear D gene. The V gene lost 0 bases and the J gene lost 6 bases, with 7 bases spanning the gap. The germline V gene has CDR1 SGHRS and CDR2 YFSETQ. The CDR3 length is 13 residues. The CDR3 here is CASSLALGNEQFF. CDR3 DNA sequence: TGCGCCAGCAGCTTGGCCCTGGGCAATGAGCAGTTCTTC.

Ten or more counts support this clonotype. The chain combines TRBV9 with TRBJ1-6; possibly TRBD1 for D (5 bases). Germline V gene lookup returns CDR1 SGDLS and CDR2 YYNGEE. With 0 bases removed from V and 6 bases from J, the gap between germline ends came to 10 bases. This CDR3 spans 15 amino acids. CDR3 sequence (DNA): TGTGCCAGCAGCGTAGTTTCAGGGTCTAATTCACCCCTCCACTTT. Translated, it gives CASSVVSGSNSPLHF.

This clonotype was seen at least ten times. The rearrangement links TRBV11-2 to TRBJ1-3; perhaps TRBD1 as D (6 bases). This CDR3 spans 15 amino acids. With 4 bases removed from V and 2 bases from J, the gap between germline ends came to 12 bases. Germline lookup yields CDR1 SGHAT and CDR2 FQNNGV. DNA of the CDR3: TGTGCCAGCAGCTACATCTGGGGGCCTGGAAACACCATATATTTT. This encodes CASSYIWGPGNTIYF.

This clonotype came up a few times. The chain has TRBV7-3 and TRBJ2-1; 8 bases agree with TRBD2. V shed 5 bases, J shed 7 bases, and the junction held 10 bases outside the gene matches. In germline, CDR1 is SGHTA, CDR2 FQGTGA. The CDR3 consists of 15 residues. CDR3 in amino acids: CASSVGTREGNEQFF. The CDR3 DNA reads TGTGCCAGCAGCGTTGGGACTAGGGAGGGTAATGAGCAGTTCTTC.

This clonotype has just a few counts. V gene TRBV5-5 combines with J gene TRBJ1-5; 7 bases fit TRBD1. V lost 3 bases to trimming and J lost 8 bases; unmatched junction nucleotides: 14. This CDR3 is built from 16 residues. From germline, CDR1 is SGHKS and CDR2 YYEKEE (reference sequence). The CDR3 DNA is TGTGCCAGCAGCTCACTAACAGGGGCGGTTTGGGAGCCCCAGCATTTT. This gives the protein CASSSLTGAVWEPQHF.

The chain is built from TRBV29-1 and TRBJ2-1; D is undetermined. CDR1 is SQVTM, CDR2 ANQGSEA, per germline. With 2 bases removed from V and 7 bases from J, the gap between germline ends came to 9 bases. The CDR3 loop spans 12 amino acids. CDR3 nucleotide sequence: TGCAGCGTTGAAAGGGCCGTAAATGAGCAGTTCTTC. Its translation: CSVERAVNEQFF.

This clonotype was seen only a few times. The chain links TRBV20-1 to TRBJ2-1; TRBD1 might be the D (5 bases). Germline CDR1 DFQATT, CDR2 SNEGSKA (reference sequence). This CDR3 spans 12 amino acids. CDR3 in amino acids: CSWGSNNNEQFF. In nucleotides, the CDR3 is TGCAGCTGGGGCAGTAACAACAATGAGCAGTTCTTC.

The sample holds one count of this clonotype. This chain joins TRBV12-2 and TRBJ1-1; TRBD1, the table's D call, was not compared with the DNA. TRBV12-2 is marked as a pseudogene. This CDR3 contains 13 residues. The DNA for the CDR3 is TGTGCAAGTCGCCCACCGGGGGGCACTGAAGCTTTCTTT. It encodes CASRPPGGTEAFF.

The J gene is TRBJ2-1, the V gene TRBV7-2; D not certain. Trimming left V 5 bases short and J 10 bases short, with 15 bases between. The CDR3 sequence is 13 residues long. Germline V gene data show CDR1 as SGHTA and CDR2 as FQGNSA. This chain's CDR3 is CASSHSIPSEQFF. The CDR3 DNA follows: TGTGCCAGCAGCCACTCGATTCCGTCGGAGCAGTTCTTC.

The CDR3 spells CASSPPQGRGDQPQHF. For the CDR3, the DNA is TGTGCCAGCAGCCCTCCACAGGGACGAGGGGATCAGCCCCAGCATTTT. The J gene is TRBJ1-5, the V gene TRBV7-2; D is perhaps TRBD1 (6 bases). Germline CDR1 reads SGHTA; CDR2 reads FQGNSA. The CDR3 is 16 residues long. V was trimmed by 5 bases and J by 5 bases, leaving 19 bases between them.